The sample holds one count of the clone carrying this TCR beta chain. Its specificity is unknown. The data derive from a study of persistence of HIV-infected CD4 T cells. Lysates of CMV-infected fibroblasts at 8 to 10 ug/mL stimulated these cells. CD40L/CD69 double-negative CD45RO-high memory CD4+ T cells were collected. Stimulated PBMCs had first been depleted of CD8+ T cells. This was the immunoSEQ version 4 assay in survey mode. Only in-frame clones appear in the TCRdb table, and some are missing; sequencing was by immunoSEQ multiplex PCR. The table includes around 28,000 clones, around four fifths detected once. V dropped 6 bases and J dropped 2 bases, with 14 bases sitting between them. Germline-derived CDR1 and CDR2 are KGHSH and LQKENI. This CDR3 has 15 residues.

This specimen consisted of CD4+ T cells sorted from PBMCs after approximately 19-hour stimulation, obtained from a patient who received antiretroviral therapy. This clonotype was sampled from an adult woman with HIV who was CMV-seropositive. This chain connects TRBV18 to TRBJ1-3; D is uncertain. The CDR3 coding sequence is TGTGCCAGCTCTTCTAGTGGGGTACCTGGAAACACCATATATTTT. It encodes CASSSSGVPGNTIYF.